The 5 T cell receptor beta chains presented below share a single source sample, sequenced in a study of blood T cell repertoires in COVID-19. Using immunoSEQ multiplex PCR, the repertoire was profiled, and TCRdb retains in-frame clones only, with some absent. The data contain 30,000 to 35,000 clones, roughly 90% of them seen just once; the ten biggest clones take up approximately 7.9%. Sequencing was done on a sample of peripheral blood. The receptors stem from a man in his 60s with COVID-19, enrolled during active disease.

This clone came up once. The chain combines TRBV5-1 with TRBJ2-5; 12 bases fit TRBD2. Germline lookup yields CDR1 SGHRS and CDR2 YFSETQ. This CDR3 contains 15 residues. J was trimmed by 5 bases and V by 3 bases; bases with no gene match: 5. The CDR3: CASSSPGLAGETQYF. CDR3 bases: TGCGCCAGCAGCTCCCCCGGACTAGCGGGGGAGACCCAGTACTTC.

V is TRBV9 and J is TRBJ2-3; 11 bases map to TRBD2. The germline V gene has CDR1 SGDLS and CDR2 YYNGEE. The CDR3 covers 15 residues. V lost 5 bases, J lost 1 base, and 3 bases stayed unmatched. The CDR3 spells CASSILAGGTDTQYF. As DNA, the CDR3 is TGTGCCAGCAGTATACTAGCGGGGGGCACAGATACGCAGTATTTT.

The gene calls are TRBV6-5 and TRBJ1-1; tentative D call: TRBD1 (6 bases). CDR1 is MNHEY and CDR2 is SVGAGI in the germline V gene. This CDR3 has 14 residues. V lost 6 bases, J lost 6 bases, and 17 bases lay in between. CDR3 nucleotides: TGTGCCAGCAGACTACAGGGAAGTAGGCCTGAAGCTTTCTTT. It encodes CASRLQGSRPEAFF.

This clone was picked up one time. The chain employs TRBV6-5 and TRBJ1-5, with no clear D. Deletions cut 3 bases from V and 2 bases from J, with 11 bases between. Germline-derived CDR1 and CDR2 are MNHEY and SVGAGI. The CDR3 loop spans 15 amino acids. The CDR3 loop is CASSYAYDGNQPQHF. The CDR3 DNA is TGTGCCAGCAGTTATGCCTATGATGGCAATCAGCCCCAGCATTTT.

V is TRBV24-1 and J is TRBJ2-5; D is undetermined. Germline-derived CDR1 and CDR2 are KGHDR and SFDVKD. The V and J ends lost 4 bases and 5 bases respectively, with 13 bases between them. The CDR3 is 14 amino acids. CDR3 DNA: TGTGCCACCAGTGAAGATGTTCTCGGGGAGACCCAGTACTTC. It codes for CATSEDVLGETQYF.